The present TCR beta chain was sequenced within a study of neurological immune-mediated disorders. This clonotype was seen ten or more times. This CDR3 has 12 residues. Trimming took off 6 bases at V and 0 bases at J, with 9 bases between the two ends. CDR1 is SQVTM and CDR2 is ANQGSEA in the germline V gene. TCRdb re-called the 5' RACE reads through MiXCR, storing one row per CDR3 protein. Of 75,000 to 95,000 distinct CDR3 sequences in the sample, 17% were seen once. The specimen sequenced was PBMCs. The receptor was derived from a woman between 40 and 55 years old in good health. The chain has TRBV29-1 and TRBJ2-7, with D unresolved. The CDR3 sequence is CSVVVSSYEQYF. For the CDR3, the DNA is TGCAGCGTCGTCGTAAGCTCCTACGAGCAGTACTTC.